This T cell receptor (beta chain) was captured in a study of blood T cell repertoires in COVID-19. Generated by immunoSEQ multiplex PCR, the TCRdb table keeps only in-frame clones and is missing some. The table records 350,000 to 450,000 clones, roughly nine tenths of them present only once. The CDR3 has 14 residues. After removal of 2 bases from V and 6 bases from J, the junction contained 4 bases not matched to a gene. Germline V gene lookup returns CDR1 MGHRA and CDR2 YSYEKL. The sequence was collected from a man between 25 and 39 years old who had recovered from COVID-19. The sample was PBMCs or T cells enriched from blood (not recorded which). The J gene is TRBJ1-2, the V gene TRBV4-1, with 9 bases fitting TRBD1. Written as DNA, the CDR3 is TGCGCCAGCAGCCAACCGGGACAGGGACATGGCTACACCTTC. Amino acids: CASSQPGQGHGYTF.